The 8 T cell receptor beta chains below all came from one sample that was sequenced in a study of blood T cell repertoires in COVID-19. Sequencing was performed with immunoSEQ multiplex PCR; in TCRdb, only in-frame clones are kept and a portion is missing. Of approximately 60,000 clones in the sample, around 84% are singletons; the top ten hold 3.2%. The sample taken for sequencing was peripheral blood. All receptors derive from a man aged 50 to 60 with active COVID-19.

The V gene is TRBV28, the J gene TRBJ2-5, with D maybe TRBD2 (6 bases). CDR1 and CDR2 from the germline V gene are MDHEN and SYDVKM. The CDR3 totals 14 residues. Trimming took 5 bases from V and 5 from J, leaving 15 bases between them. DNA of the CDR3: TGTGCCAGCAGTCCCTCTAGGAGCGGGGAGACCCAGTACTTC. Translating it yields CASSPSRSGETQYF.

Concerning this clone: The identical CDR3 is also encoded by other nucleotide sequences in the sample. V and J are TRBV7-2 and TRBJ2-2; 7 bases align to TRBD2. Losses at the gene ends were 3 bases for V and 3 bases for J; bases not matched to a gene: 4. This CDR3 spans 15 amino acids. In germline, CDR1 is SGHTA, CDR2 FQGNSA. The CDR3 region is CASSFKGRDTGELFF. CDR3 sequence (DNA): TGTGCCAGCAGCTTTAAGGGGAGGGACACCGGGGAGCTGTTTTTT.

The count of this clone is one. The chain has TRBV29-1 and TRBJ2-1; tentative D call: TRBD1 (5 bases). Germline loops: CDR1 SQVTM, CDR2 ANQGSEA. The CDR3 length is 13 residues. This chain's CDR3 is CSVRERNYNEQFF. Here the CDR3 DNA reads TGCAGTGTCAGGGAAAGGAACTACAATGAGCAGTTCTTC.

The gene calls are TRBV9 and TRBJ2-3; no definite D call. The CDR3 has 12 amino acids. Per germline, CDR1 SGDLS and CDR2 YYNGEE. Trimming shortened V by 4 bases and J by 6 bases, and 9 bases separated the two germline ends. The CDR3 is CASSPNEDTQYF. In nucleotides, the CDR3 is TGTGCCAGCAGCCCAAACGAGGATACGCAGTATTTT.

The J gene is TRBJ2-3, the V gene TRBV2; 8 bases fit TRBD2. V shed 6 bases, J shed 2 bases, and the junction held 13 bases outside the gene matches. CDR1 and CDR2 (germline): SNHLY, FYNNEI. This CDR3 region has 17 residues. The DNA for the CDR3 is TGTGCCAGCAGGGACACCTTGGGACTAGGGACCACAGATACGCAGTATTTT. Its translation: CASRDTLGLGTTDTQYF.

This clone came up once. The rearrangement uses TRBV12-3 or TRBV12-4 and TRBJ1-2, with TRBD1 identical over 11 bases. The length of the CDR3 is 13 residues. The V gene end was trimmed by 8 bases and the J gene end by 7 bases; junction bases not matched to a gene: 6. The CDR3 DNA reads TGTGCCAGCGGACCCGGGACAGGGGGTGGCTACACCTTC. As protein: CASGPGTGGGYTF.

V gene TRBV5-1 combines with J gene TRBJ2-1; TRBD2 agrees at 7 bases. V trimming: 1 base; J trimming: 10 bases; junction bases outside the gene matches: 11. This CDR3 has 15 amino acids. CDR1 is SGHRS, CDR2 YFSETQ, per germline. CDR3 loop: CASSLTSASSREQFF. The CDR3 nucleotides read TGCGCCAGCAGCTTGACTAGCGCCTCTAGTAGGGAGCAGTTCTTC.

The J gene is TRBJ1-1, the V gene TRBV28; TRBD1 is a possible D gene (6 bases). The V end was cut by 5 bases, the J end by 4 bases, with 14 bases between. Germline CDR1 reads MDHEN; CDR2 reads SYDVKM. CDR3 length equals 14 residues. Here the CDR3 reads CASSQGLRSTEAFF. CDR3 in DNA: TGTGCCAGCAGTCAGGGGCTCCGGAGCACTGAAGCTTTCTTT.